The clone carrying this T cell receptor (beta chain) was counted a few times. Its specificity is not known. This entry comes from a study of PD-1 blockade in classical Hodgkin lymphoma. Study background: Patients were infused with nivolumab 3 mg/kg every 2 weeks.

Time point defined: cycle 4 day 1 (C4D1), after about 6 weeks of nivolumab. Following autologous stem cell transplantation, relapse occurred in every patient, and exposure to brentuximab vedotin varied. The V gene lost 2 bases and the J gene lost 1 base, with 8 bases spanning the gap. This CDR3 region has 13 residues. Germline V gene data show CDR1 as SQVTM and CDR2 as ANQGSEA. This table comes from immunoSEQ multiplex PCR, and its TCRdb copy is limited to in-frame clones, with some not included. The profile shows 20,000 to 25,000 clones, less than 75% of them singletons. Study conclusions and caveats: Patients who responded completely had about the same baseline diversity as newly diagnosed patients. Before treatment, TCR diversity in newly diagnosed patients was reportedly lower than in healthy donors. CD4+ TCR diversity, unlike CD8+, climbed significantly by C4D1.

The gene calls are TRBV29-1 and TRBJ1-1, with a weak D call TRBD1 (6 bases). This material consisted of peripheral blood mononuclear cells (PBMCs), taken before the fourth cycle of nivolumab. The clonotype comes from a human donor with classical Hodgkin lymphoma. CDR3 DNA sequence: TGCAGCGTTGAACACAGGGCGAACACTGAAGCTTTCTTT. Translated, it gives CSVEHRANTEAFF.